Shown below are 13 T cell receptor beta chains from a single sample sequenced in a study of blood T cell repertoires in COVID-19. Some clones are missing from TCRdb's copy, which holds only in-frame ones; the method was immunoSEQ multiplex PCR. The sample yields roughly 230,000 clones, roughly four fifths seen once. The sequenced sample consisted of peripheral blood. The receptor source for this set is a woman aged 50 to 60 with acute or convalescent COVID-19.

The chain couples TRBV11-2 to TRBJ2-7; 9 bases fit TRBD2. This CDR3 contains 13 residues. Germline lookup yields CDR1 SGHAT and CDR2 FQNNGV. Germline trimming cut 8 bases from V and 10 bases from J; bases unmatched to any gene: 12. The CDR3 sequence is CASASSGNLEQYF. In DNA form, the CDR3 reads TGTGCCAGCGCCTCTAGCGGGAACCTTGAACAGTACTTC. Filled out from reference TRBV11-2 and TRBJ2-7, the complete variable domain reads EAGVAQSPRYKIIEKRQSVAFWCNPISGHATLYWYQQILGQGPKLLIQFQNNGVVDDSQLPKDRFSAERLKGVDSTLKIQPAKLEDSAVYLCASASSGNLEQYFGPGTRLTVT.

V usage is TRBV30 and J usage is TRBJ1-1, with D possibly being TRBD1 (6 bases). Trimming shortened V by 0 bases and J by 5 bases, and 13 bases separated the two germline ends. The CDR3 loop spans 14 amino acids. Germline CDR1 GTSNPN, CDR2 SVGIG (reference sequence). CDR3 sequence: CAWSVGGGVTEAFF. In nucleotides, the CDR3 is TGTGCCTGGAGTGTGGGAGGGGGAGTGACTGAAGCTTTCTTT.

In its sample, this clone was seen once. The chain carries TRBV27 and TRBJ2-3; D is uncertain. Between the trimmed V and J ends, which lost 3 bases and 1 base, there was a span of 14 bases. Looked up from germline, CDR1 is MNHEY and CDR2 is SMNVEV (reference sequence). The CDR3 is 16 amino acids. CDR3 in DNA: TGTGCCAGCAGTTTCGGTTCCGCACGGGGCACAGATACGCAGTATTTT. This sequence encodes CASSFGSARGTDTQYF.

The chain links TRBV6-6 to TRBJ2-1; the D gene is possibly TRBD1 (6 bases). With 4 bases removed from V and 7 bases from J, the gap between germline ends came to 14 bases. Germline-derived CDR1 and CDR2 are MNHNY and SVGAGI (reference sequence). The CDR3 has 14 residues. The CDR3 loop reads CASSSEQGSNEQFF. CDR3 DNA: TGTGCCAGCAGTTCGGAACAGGGATCTAATGAGCAGTTCTTC.

The gene calls are TRBV28 and TRBJ2-2, with TRBD2 matching 7 bases. V shed 1 base, J shed 8 bases, and the junction held 4 bases outside the gene matches. The CDR3 is made up of 14 amino acids. The germline V gene encodes CDR1 MDHEN and CDR2 SYDVKM. Written as DNA, the CDR3 is TGTGCCAGCAGTTTATCTTTCGGGAGGGGGGAGCTGTTTTTT. Residues: CASSLSFGRGELFF.

The gene calls are TRBV4-3 and TRBJ2-7; D may be TRBD2 (6 bases). The CDR3 has 13 residues. Germline values: CDR1 LGHNA, CDR2 YSLEER. Trimming removed 8 bases at V and 4 bases at J, with 15 bases between. The CDR3, as DNA: TGCGCCAGCGGACCGGGGGAGTCATACGAGCAGTACTTC. This gives the protein CASGPGESYEQYF.

This sequence joins TRBV6-5 and TRBJ1-2; D not resolved. This CDR3 region has 12 residues. Germline lookup yields CDR1 MNHEY and CDR2 SVGAGI. Trimming took 7 bases from V and 7 from J, leaving 13 bases between them. The CDR3 DNA is TGTGCCAGCATCGGGGAGGGCGGTGGCTACACCTTC. This gives the protein CASIGEGGGYTF.

The rearrangement uses TRBV27 and TRBJ1-5, with TRBD1 matching 10 bases. CDR3 length: 16 amino acids. V was clipped by 1 base and J by 4 bases; unmatched bases: 4. Germline assignment: CDR1 MNHEY and CDR2 SMNVEV (reference sequence). CDR3 residues: CASSLLGDRGNQPQHF. CDR3 DNA: TGTGCCAGCAGTTTATTAGGGGACAGGGGTAATCAGCCCCAGCATTTT.

The chain links TRBV28 to TRBJ1-2; D might be TRBD1 (5 bases). Germline CDR1 MDHEN, CDR2 SYDVKM. Trimming took 6 bases from V and 8 from J, leaving 13 bases between them. This CDR3 comprises 12 residues. The CDR3: CASSATGQGYTF. CDR3 DNA: TGTGCCAGCAGCGCAACAGGTCAGGGCTACACCTTC.

In this sample, this clone turned up a few times. The gene calls are TRBV3-1 (or the pseudogene TRBV3-2) and TRBJ1-6, with D hard to call. V dropped 4 bases and J dropped 0 bases, with 10 bases sitting between them. Per germline, CDR1 LGHDT and CDR2 YNNKEL (reference sequence). The CDR3 has 16 residues. In DNA form, the CDR3 reads TGTGCCAGCAGCCTCGAGGGTTTCTCCTATAATTCACCCCTCCACTTT. Its translation is CASSLEGFSYNSPLHF.

The V call is TRBV6-2 or TRBV6-3, the J call TRBJ1-1, with a possible D match to TRBD1 (5 bases). Trimming removed 3 bases from V and 0 bases from J, with 11 bases in between. Germline CDR1 is MNHEY and CDR2 is SVGEGT. The length of the CDR3 is 15 residues. The CDR3 spells CASSYWGPMNTEAFF. The CDR3 nucleotides read TGTGCCAGCAGTTATTGGGGCCCTATGAACACTGAAGCTTTCTTT.

The chain employs TRBV12-3 or TRBV12-4 and TRBJ2-7; TRBD2 might be the D (5 bases). Trimming took off 6 bases at V and 1 base at J, with 10 bases between the two ends. The CDR3 runs to 13 residues. The CDR3 spells CASSATSSYEQYF. In DNA, the CDR3 is TGTGCCAGCAGCGCAACTAGTTCCTACGAGCAGTACTTC.

This chain connects TRBV5-6 to TRBJ2-7; 9 nucleotides align to TRBD1. Germline lookup yields CDR1 SGHDT and CDR2 YYEEEE. CDR3 length: 15 residues. Losses at the gene ends were 1 base for V and 6 bases for J; bases not matched to a gene: 8. Here the CDR3 reads CASSLSGQGAREQYF. In nucleotides, the CDR3 is TGTGCCAGCAGCTTGTCGGGACAGGGTGCTCGCGAGCAGTACTTC.